This T cell receptor (beta chain) was sequenced in a study of early T cells in non-severe SARS-CoV-2 infection. The wider study: Alpha and beta chains were unpaired, from unsorted whole-blood bulk RNA. Study conclusions and caveats: VDJdb matches were skewed toward anti-spike CD8 T cell responses.

In this sample, this clonotype turned up many times. Antigen specificity is unknown. The CDR3 extends over 14 amino acids. The V gene's germline CDR1 is SNHLY and CDR2 FYNNEI. V shed 5 bases, J shed 6 bases, and the junction held 7 bases outside the gene matches. Individually, cDNA molecules had unique molecular identifiers attached to them. TCRdb processed the 5' RACE reads anew with MiXCR; each CDR3 protein has one entry. Among approximately 99,000 distinct CDR3 sequences listed, about 12% were seen once. This sequence joins TRBV2 and TRBJ2-4, with 7 bases aligning to TRBD1. The receptor was derived from an adult who was a healthcare worker with PCR-confirmed SARS-CoV-2 infection or an uninfected control (not recorded which). Sequencing was performed on whole blood. The DNA for the CDR3 is TGTGCCAGCAGTCTAGAGACAGGGAGAAACATTCAGTACTTC. Translating gives CASSLETGRNIQYF.